A single sample gave rise to the 19 T cell receptor beta chains below, sequenced in a study of OX40 agonist ivuxolimab in advanced cancers. Here immunoSEQ multiplex PCR was the method, and the copy in TCRdb shows in-frame clones only, minus some. The data show around 25,000 clones, around four fifths seen once. Source: CD4+ or CD8+ T cells sorted from blood, taken in a trial of the OX40 agonist ivuxolimab. All receptors derive from an adult with an advanced solid tumor such as melanoma, head and neck, liver or kidney cancer.

V is TRBV27 and J is TRBJ1-4; 7 bases align to TRBD1. CDR1 and CDR2 from the germline V gene are MNHEY and SMNVEV (reference sequence). The junction had 7 bases not matched to a gene; V was cut back by 4 bases and J by 5 bases. The CDR3 loop spans 15 amino acids. DNA of the CDR3: TGTGCCAGCAGTTCTAACAGGGGCTTAAATGAAAAACTGTTTTTT. Translation: CASSSNRGLNEKLFF.

As DNA, the CDR3 is TGTGCCTGGAATCTTGGACCCTACGAGCAGTACTTC. Translation gives CAWNLGPYEQYF. The chain has TRBV30 and TRBJ2-7; D gene ambiguous. The V end was cut by 4 bases, the J end by 2 bases, with 9 bases between. The CDR3 consists of 12 residues. CDR1 and CDR2 (germline): GTSNPN, SVGIG (reference sequence). Using reference TRBV30 and TRBJ2-7 for the parts outside the CDR3, the full variable domain is SQTIHQWPATLVQPVGSPLSLECTVEGTSNPNLYWYRQAAGRGLQLLFYSVGIGQISSEVPQNLSASRPQDRQFILSSKKLLLSDSGFYLCAWNLGPYEQYFGPGTRLTVT.

The V gene is TRBV2, the J gene TRBJ1-1, with D hard to call. Germline V gene sequence: CDR1 SNHLY, CDR2 FYNNEI. The CDR3 contains 16 residues. Trimming removed 8 bases from V and 10 bases from J, with 29 bases in between. This CDR3 is CASERGSPAQSQRAFF. The CDR3 DNA is TGTGCCAGCGAAAGAGGGTCCCCGGCCCAAAGTCAACGAGCTTTCTTT.

The chain employs TRBV19 and TRBJ1-3; 7 nucleotides agree with TRBD1. This CDR3 comprises 15 residues. CDR1 and CDR2 from the germline V gene are LNHDA and SQIVND (reference sequence). Unmatched junction bases numbered 10, after V lost 7 bases and J lost 4 bases. CDR3 DNA sequence: TGTGCCAGTACCCGGGCTGGGACAGCCGGAAACACCATATATTTT. Its protein is CASTRAGTAGNTIYF.

V and J are TRBV28 and TRBJ2-7; 7 positions agree with TRBD1. Germline CDR1 MDHEN, CDR2 SYDVKM. The CDR3 runs to 14 residues. V lost 5 bases and J lost 13; bases outside the gene matches: 17. DNA for the CDR3: TGTGCCAGCAGTCTACAGGGGCGGCCAGCAGCCTCTTACTTC. It encodes CASSLQGRPAASYF.

This clone was picked up a small number of times. The gene calls are TRBV4-3 and TRBJ2-1; either TRBD1 or TRBD2 may fit D (6 bases each). CDR3 length: 19 amino acids. CDR1 and CDR2 (germline): LGHNA, YSLEER. Trimming removed 4 bases at V and 0 bases at J, with 22 bases between. Here the CDR3 DNA reads TGCGCCAGCAGCCCACTTGGGGTTGAGTGGGGGGCCTCCTACAATGAGCAGTTCTTC. Its translation is CASSPLGVEWGASYNEQFF.

This clone was counted a few times. The rearrangement joins TRBV28 to TRBJ2-3; perhaps TRBD2 as D (5 bases). The CDR3 consists of 14 residues. Germline values: CDR1 MDHEN, CDR2 SYDVKM. V lost 8 bases to trimming and J lost 0 bases, with 12 bases between them. The CDR3: CASLIGGSTDTQYF. Here the CDR3 DNA reads TGTGCCAGCTTGATCGGCGGGAGCACAGATACGCAGTATTTT.

This sequence joins TRBV11-2 and TRBJ2-3; TRBD2 is a possible D gene (5 bases). The CDR3 has 16 residues. Germline lookup yields CDR1 SGHAT and CDR2 FQNNGV. Between the trimmed V and J ends, which lost 5 bases and 9 bases, there was a span of 24 bases. The CDR3 region is CASSPRASGSQQTQYF. CDR3 nucleotides: TGTGCCAGCAGCCCGCGGGCGAGCGGTAGTCAGCAGACGCAGTATTTT.

The J gene is TRBJ1-2, the V gene TRBV2, with no clear D. The CDR3 spans 14 residues. V was cut by 2 bases and J by 5 bases, with 12 bases left in between. Germline-derived CDR1 and CDR2 are SNHLY and FYNNEI. The CDR3 region has the DNA TGTGCCAGCAGTGAACCCGACCGACTATATGGCTACACCTTC. It codes for CASSEPDRLYGYTF.

J is TRBJ1-1 and V is TRBV28, with TRBD1 matching over 8 bases. The V gene end was trimmed by 6 bases and the J gene end by 1 base; junction bases not matched to a gene: 7. The germline V gene encodes CDR1 MDHEN and CDR2 SYDVKM. The CDR3 is made up of 15 amino acids. DNA for the CDR3: TGTGCCAGCAGCCCACGACAGGGGACGAACACTGAAGCTTTCTTT. It yields the protein CASSPRQGTNTEAFF.

The chain combines TRBV27 with TRBJ1-4; D ambiguous. Germline values: CDR1 MNHEY, CDR2 SMNVEV (reference sequence). This CDR3 is built from 15 residues. V was pared by 3 bases and J by 5 bases, with 13 bases between. The CDR3, as DNA: TGTGCCAGCAGTTTTACCGGGGTGAGGAATGAAAAACTGTTTTTT. It is translated as CASSFTGVRNEKLFF. Using reference TRBV27 and TRBJ1-4 for the parts outside the CDR3, the full variable domain is EAQVTQNPRYLITVTGKKLTVTCSQNMNHEYMSWYRQDPGLGLRQIYYSMNVEVTDKGDVPEGYKVSRKEKRNFPLILESPSPNQTSLYFCASSFTGVRNEKLFFGSGTQLSVL.

The chain carries TRBV5-1 and TRBJ2-3; D perhaps matches TRBD2 (7 bases). The CDR3 loop spans 15 amino acids. Germline-derived CDR1 and CDR2 are SGHRS and YFSETQ. With 0 bases removed from V and 5 bases from J, the gap between germline ends came to 13 bases. CDR3 amino acids: CASSLGGLGGDTQYF. CDR3 DNA: TGCGCCAGCAGCTTGGGAGGACTAGGGGGAGATACGCAGTATTTT.

The chain is built from TRBV4-3 and TRBJ2-7; 8 bases line up with TRBD2. The germline V gene encodes CDR1 LGHNA and CDR2 YSLEER. The CDR3 spans 17 residues. V trimming: 4 bases; J trimming: 1 base; junction bases outside the gene matches: 12. CDR3 in amino acids: CASSPSSWGLGSYEQYF. CDR3 sequence (DNA): TGCGCCAGCAGCCCTTCCTCTTGGGGACTAGGATCCTACGAGCAGTACTTC.

This clone is deemed medium-sized. The chain employs TRBV7-3 and TRBJ2-3; 9 bases align to TRBD2. Germline CDR1 and CDR2: SGHTA and FQGTGA. Unmatched junction bases numbered 17, after V lost 3 bases and J lost 4 bases. This CDR3 has 19 amino acids. The CDR3 region is CASSFGFKREVGFADTQYF. The CDR3 nucleotides are TGTGCCAGCAGCTTTGGGTTCAAGCGGGAGGTTGGTTTCGCAGATACGCAGTATTTT.

This clone was detected only a few times. J is TRBJ2-5 and V is TRBV7-9, with TRBD2 matching over 15 bases. The CDR3 sequence is 16 residues long. The trim removed 5 bases at V and 4 bases at J, leaving 5 bases unmatched. Germline loops: CDR1 SEHNR, CDR2 FQNEAQ (reference sequence). The CDR3 DNA reads TGTGCCAGCAGCCCCGGACTAGCGGGAGGGATAGAGACCCAGTACTTC. This gives the protein CASSPGLAGGIETQYF.

The chain links TRBV7-9 to TRBJ2-2, with 11 bases lining up with TRBD2. Germline lookup yields CDR1 SEHNR and CDR2 FQNEAQ (reference sequence). There are 17 residues in the CDR3. V trimming: 6 bases; J trimming: 1 base; junction bases outside the gene matches: 7. The CDR3 coding sequence is TGTGCCAGCAGAGTCGGGACTAGCGGATTGAACACCGGGGAGCTGTTTTTT. It encodes CASRVGTSGLNTGELFF.

This clone occurred once. The J gene is TRBJ2-1, the V gene TRBV5-1; weak D call: TRBD2 (6 bases). Trimming stripped 0 bases from V and 0 bases from J, with 10 bases between. There are 16 residues in the CDR3. Germline V gene lookup returns CDR1 SGHRS and CDR2 YFSETQ. The CDR3 region is CASSLALAGSYNEQFF. CDR3 nucleotides: TGCGCCAGCAGCTTGGCACTAGCAGGCTCCTACAATGAGCAGTTCTTC. The full variable domain, rest sourced from reference TRBV5-1 and TRBJ2-1, is KAGVTQTPRYLIKTRGQQVTLSCSPISGHRSVSWYQQTPGQGLQFLFEYFSETQRNKGNFPGRFSGRQFSNSRSEMNVSTLELGDSALYLCASSLALAGSYNEQFFGPGTRLTVL.

J is TRBJ2-7 and V is TRBV28; 9 nucleotides align to TRBD2. This CDR3 comprises 14 residues. The V gene end was trimmed by 7 bases and the J gene end by 0 bases; junction bases not matched to a gene: 4. In germline, CDR1 is MDHEN, CDR2 SYDVKM. The CDR3 is CASMTSGSSYEQYF. The CDR3 DNA follows: TGTGCCAGCATGACTAGCGGTTCCTCCTACGAGCAGTACTTC. Supplemented by reference TRBV28 and TRBJ2-7, the full variable domain reads DVKVTQSSRYLVKRTGEKVFLECVQDMDHENMFWYRQDPGLGLRLIYFSYDVKMKEKGDIPEGYSVSREKKERFSLILESASTNQTSMYLCASMTSGSSYEQYFGPGTRLTVT.

This clone was seen only once. The J gene is TRBJ2-3, the V gene TRBV2, with D unclear. Germline assignment: CDR1 SNHLY and CDR2 FYNNEI. V lost 2 bases and J lost 5, with 2 bases in between. CDR3 length: 11 amino acids. The CDR3 bases are TGTGCCAGCAGTGAAAGAGATACGCAGTATTTT. Amino acid sequence: CASSERDTQYF. Complete variable domain (other parts from reference TRBV2 and TRBJ2-3): EPEVTQTPSHQVTQMGQEVILRCVPISNHLYFYWYRQILGQKVEFLVSFYNNEISEKSEIFDDQFSVERPDGSNFTLKIRSTKLEDSAMYFCASSERDTQYFGPGTRLTVL.